This TCR beta chain was identified during a study of T cells in Graves' hyperthyroidism and ophthalmopathy. Findings and limits, study-wide: Also found in blood were most expanded thyroid clonotypes above 0.001. The model anticipated ophthalmopathy a median approximately 6.6 months pre-onset.

This clonotype was detected many times. Its target is not known. A Clinical Activity Score of at least 3, a NOSPECS grade of at least 4 and a duration under 3 months were recorded in the ophthalmopathy patients. Orbital computed tomography, thyroid ultrasound, serum thyroxine and TRAb, and clinical symptoms together informed the diagnoses. The investigators amplified TCR beta CDR3 regions from RNA transcripts. The primer set for the first-round RT-PCR of the TCR CDR3 was HTBI. TCRdb reprocessed the multiplex PCR reads with MiXCR, giving one entry per CDR3 protein. The sample includes hundreds of thousands of distinct CDR3 sequences, about 14% seen only once; the top ten take around 4.5%. Germline values: CDR1 SGHRS, CDR2 YFSETQ. The CDR3 consists of 15 residues. The J segment lost 0 bases and the V segment lost 3 bases, leaving 3 bases of the junction unmatched.

The rearrangement links TRBV5-1 to TRBJ1-5; 7 bases are a match to TRBD1. What was sequenced was blood. The TCR was taken from a woman in her thirties or forties with Graves' ophthalmopathy. This chain's CDR3 is CASSSGTASNQPQHF. CDR3 nucleotide sequence: TGCGCCAGCAGCTCCGGGACAGCTAGCAATCAGCCCCAGCATTTT.